Shown below are 8 T cell receptor beta chains from a single sample sequenced in a study of vaccination and CD4 T cells after COVID-19. Specified time point: late sampling 161 to 241 days after vaccination in a few convalescent patients. Sample treatment: approximately 9-day PBMC culture with coronavirus spike peptide pools or control peptides (ViraFEST assay). Their recognized antigens are unknown. The Oncomine TCR Beta short-read assay sequenced DNA from cultured CD4+ T cells. TCRdb ran MiXCR on the PCR reads and lists one entry per CDR3 protein. The sample carries fewer than 30,000 distinct CDR3 sequences, 28% recorded once. Source: CD4+ T cells from blood, cultured in vitro, taken about 7 months after SARS-CoV-2 vaccination. All receptors come from a human donor who had recovered from COVID-19.

CDR3 coding DNA: TGCAGTGCTGCCGGACAGAACCAAGAGACCCAGTACTTC. Protein sequence: CSAAGQNQETQYF. J is TRBJ2-5 and V is TRBV20-1; D might be TRBD1 (6 bases). The length of the CDR3 is 13 residues. Per germline, CDR1 DFQATT and CDR2 SNEGSKA (reference sequence). Trimming removed 5 bases at V and 0 bases at J, with 10 bases between.

The table lists this clonotype with a few counts. The CDR3 here is CASSTGRGDTEAFF. The CDR3 DNA is TGCGCCAGCAGTACGGGGCGAGGGGACACTGAAGCTTTCTTT. This chain links TRBV10-1 with TRBJ1-1; the D gene is possibly TRBD1 (5 bases). Deletions cut 5 bases from V and 3 bases from J, with 13 bases between. This CDR3 has 14 amino acids. Germline CDR1 WNHNN, CDR2 SYGVQD (reference sequence).

The gene calls are TRBV20-1 and TRBJ2-2; possibly TRBD1 for D (5 bases). Trimming removed 5 bases from V and 1 base from J, with 11 bases in between. Looked up from germline, CDR1 is DFQATT and CDR2 is SNEGSKA (reference sequence). The CDR3 sequence is 14 residues long. The CDR3 loop is CSASRTQNTGELFF. DNA for the CDR3: TGCAGTGCTTCGAGGACACAGAACACCGGGGAGCTGTTTTTT.

As DNA, the CDR3 is TGTGCCAGCAGTTTGTTAGCGGGAGTGGGACAAGAGACCCAGTACTTC. It is translated as CASSLLAGVGQETQYF. V and J are TRBV27 and TRBJ2-5; 9 positions agree with TRBD2. V lost 3 bases, J lost 2 bases, and 7 bases stayed unmatched. The CDR3 is 16 amino acids. Germline V gene data show CDR1 as MNHEY and CDR2 as SMNVEV (reference sequence).

This clonotype has more than one count but fewer than ten. The V and J genes are TRBV24-1 and TRBJ2-3, with 12 bases identical to TRBD2. The CDR3 loop spans 15 amino acids. Trimming took 3 bases from V and 7 from J; bases not matched to a gene: 4. Germline CDR1 and CDR2: KGHDR and SFDVKD. CDR3 nucleotides: TGTGCCACCAGTGATCCGCGGACTAGCGGGAATACGCAGTATTTT. It codes for CATSDPRTSGNTQYF.

V and J are TRBV20-1 and TRBJ1-2; D is unresolved. This CDR3 region has 13 residues. CDR1 DFQATT and CDR2 SNEGSKA come from the germline V gene (reference sequence). Trimming stripped 3 bases from V and 2 bases from J, with 10 bases between. The CDR3 DNA sequence: TGCAGTGCTAGGCCCAACGGAAACTATGGCTACACCTTC. Amino acids: CSARPNGNYGYTF.

Only a few counts were recorded for this clonotype. The chain combines TRBV7-8 with TRBJ1-1; D is unresolved. In germline, CDR1 is SGHVS, CDR2 FQNEAQ. The V gene lost 5 bases and the J gene lost 1 base, with 14 bases spanning the gap. This CDR3 contains 15 residues. CDR3 protein: CASSPTDTENTEAFF. As DNA, the CDR3 is TGTGCCAGCAGCCCAACAGACACAGAGAACACTGAAGCTTTCTTT.

This sequence joins TRBV21-1 and TRBJ1-2; the tabulated D call, TRBD1, remains unverified against the DNA. TRBV21-1 is described as a pseudogene. CDR3 size: 16 residues. The CDR3 here is CASSKIFRGTGYGYTF. CDR3 DNA sequence: TGTGCCAGCAGCAAAATCTTCCGGGGAACGGGCTATGGCTACACCTTC.